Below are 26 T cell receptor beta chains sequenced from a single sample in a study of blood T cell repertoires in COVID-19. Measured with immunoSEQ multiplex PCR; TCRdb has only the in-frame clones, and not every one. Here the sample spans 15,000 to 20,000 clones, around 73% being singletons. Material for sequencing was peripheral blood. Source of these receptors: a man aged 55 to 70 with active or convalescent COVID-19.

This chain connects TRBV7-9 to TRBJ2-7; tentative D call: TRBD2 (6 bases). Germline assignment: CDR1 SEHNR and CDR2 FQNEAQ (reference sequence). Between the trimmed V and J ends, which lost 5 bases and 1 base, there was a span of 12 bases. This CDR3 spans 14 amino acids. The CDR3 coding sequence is TGTGCCAGCAGCCCGACTAGACAGTCCTACGAGCAGTACTTC. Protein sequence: CASSPTRQSYEQYF.

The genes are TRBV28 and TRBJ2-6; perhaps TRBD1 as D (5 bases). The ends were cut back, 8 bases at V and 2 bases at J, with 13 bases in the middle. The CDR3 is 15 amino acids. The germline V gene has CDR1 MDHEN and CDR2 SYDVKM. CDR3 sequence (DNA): TGTGCCAGCGACAGTTTATCCCCTGGGGCCAACGTCCTGACTTTC. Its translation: CASDSLSPGANVLTF.

CDR3 nucleotides: TGTGCCAGCAGCCTCCAGTCCTACGAGCAGTACTTC. The encoded protein is CASSLQSYEQYF. This chain uses TRBV2 with TRBJ2-7; D uncertain. The CDR3 sequence is 12 residues long. The germline CDR1 and CDR2 sequences are SNHLY and FYNNEI. V was shortened by 6 bases and J by 1 base, with 7 bases between the two germline ends.

This CDR3 reads CASTSDRGNTIYF. The CDR3 DNA sequence: TGTGCCAGCACCTCGGACAGAGGAAACACCATATATTTT. The chain recombines TRBV12-3 or TRBV12-4 with TRBJ1-3, with D possibly TRBD1 on 6 matching bases. This CDR3 spans 13 amino acids. Trimming stripped 7 bases from V and 4 bases from J, with 11 bases between.

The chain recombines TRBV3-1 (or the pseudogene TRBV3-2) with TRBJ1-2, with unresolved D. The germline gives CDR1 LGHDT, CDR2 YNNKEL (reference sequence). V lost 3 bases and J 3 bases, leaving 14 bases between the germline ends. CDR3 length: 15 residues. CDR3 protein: CASSQKRGLDYGYTF. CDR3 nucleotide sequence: TGTGCCAGCAGCCAGAAAAGAGGGTTGGACTATGGCTACACCTTC.

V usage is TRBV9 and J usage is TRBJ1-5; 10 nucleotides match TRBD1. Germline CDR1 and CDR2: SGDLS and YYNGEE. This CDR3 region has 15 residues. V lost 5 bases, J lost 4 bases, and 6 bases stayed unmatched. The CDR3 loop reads CASSPGQGGNQPQHF. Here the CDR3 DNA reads TGTGCCAGCAGTCCCGGACAGGGGGGAAATCAGCCCCAGCATTTT.

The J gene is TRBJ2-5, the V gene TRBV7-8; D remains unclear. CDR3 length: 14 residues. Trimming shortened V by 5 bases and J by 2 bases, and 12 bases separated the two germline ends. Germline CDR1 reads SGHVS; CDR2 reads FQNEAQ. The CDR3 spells CASSPGRRQETQYF. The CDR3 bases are TGTGCCAGCAGCCCAGGTCGGCGTCAAGAGACCCAGTACTTC.

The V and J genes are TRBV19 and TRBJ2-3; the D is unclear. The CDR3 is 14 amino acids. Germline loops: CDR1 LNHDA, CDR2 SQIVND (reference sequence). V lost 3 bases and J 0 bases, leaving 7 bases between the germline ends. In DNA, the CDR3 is TGTGCCAGTAGTATCGGTTCTAGCACAGATACGCAGTATTTT. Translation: CASSIGSSTDTQYF. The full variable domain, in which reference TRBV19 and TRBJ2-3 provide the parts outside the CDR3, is DGGITQSPKYLFRKEGQNVTLSCEQNLNHDAMYWYRQDPGQGLRLIYYSQIVNDFQKGDIAEGYSVSREKKESFPLTVTSAQKNPTAFYLCASSIGSSTDTQYFGPGTRLTVL.

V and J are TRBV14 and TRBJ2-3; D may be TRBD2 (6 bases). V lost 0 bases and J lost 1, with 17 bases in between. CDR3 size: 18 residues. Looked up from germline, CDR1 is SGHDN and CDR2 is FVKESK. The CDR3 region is CASSQDGVRGGCTDTQYF. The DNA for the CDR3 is TGTGCCAGCAGCCAAGATGGGGTGCGGGGTGGTTGCACAGATACGCAGTATTTT.

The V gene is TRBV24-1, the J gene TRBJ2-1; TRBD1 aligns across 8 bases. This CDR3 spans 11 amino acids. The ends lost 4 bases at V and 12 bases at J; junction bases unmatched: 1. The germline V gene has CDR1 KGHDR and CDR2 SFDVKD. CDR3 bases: TGTGCCACCAGTGAAGGGACAGGGCAGTTCTTC. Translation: CATSEGTGQFF.

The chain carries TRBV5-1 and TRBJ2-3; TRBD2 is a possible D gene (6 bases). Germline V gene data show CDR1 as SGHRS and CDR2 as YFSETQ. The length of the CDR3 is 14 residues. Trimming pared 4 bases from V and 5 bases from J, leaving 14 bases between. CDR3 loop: CASSLGTLGDTQYF. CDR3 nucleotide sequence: TGCGCCAGCAGCCTCGGGACTTTGGGAGATACGCAGTATTTT.

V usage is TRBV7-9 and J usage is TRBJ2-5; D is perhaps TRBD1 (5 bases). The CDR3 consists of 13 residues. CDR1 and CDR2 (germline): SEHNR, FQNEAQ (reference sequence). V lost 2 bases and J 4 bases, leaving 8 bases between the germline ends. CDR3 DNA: TGTGCCAGCAGCTTATCAGGGCCAGAGACCCAGTACTTC. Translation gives CASSLSGPETQYF.

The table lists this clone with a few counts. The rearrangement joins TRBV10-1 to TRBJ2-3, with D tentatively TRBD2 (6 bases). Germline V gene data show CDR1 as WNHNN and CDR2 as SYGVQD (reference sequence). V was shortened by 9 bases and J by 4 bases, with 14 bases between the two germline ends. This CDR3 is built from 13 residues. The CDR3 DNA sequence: TGCGCCAGTCAAGCGGGTGGGGCAGATACGCAGTATTTT. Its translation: CASQAGGADTQYF.

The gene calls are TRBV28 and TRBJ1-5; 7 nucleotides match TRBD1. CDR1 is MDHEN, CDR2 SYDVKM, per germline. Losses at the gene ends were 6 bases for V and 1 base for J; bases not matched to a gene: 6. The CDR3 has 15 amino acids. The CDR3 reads CASSRTGVSNQPQHF. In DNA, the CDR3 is TGTGCCAGCAGCCGTACAGGGGTCAGCAATCAGCCCCAGCATTTT.

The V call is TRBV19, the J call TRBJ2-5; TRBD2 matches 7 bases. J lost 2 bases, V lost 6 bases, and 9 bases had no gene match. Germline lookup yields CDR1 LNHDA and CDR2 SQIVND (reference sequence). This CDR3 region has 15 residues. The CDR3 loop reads CASSRLAGVQETQYF. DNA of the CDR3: TGTGCCAGTAGCCGCTTGGCGGGGGTACAAGAGACCCAGTACTTC.

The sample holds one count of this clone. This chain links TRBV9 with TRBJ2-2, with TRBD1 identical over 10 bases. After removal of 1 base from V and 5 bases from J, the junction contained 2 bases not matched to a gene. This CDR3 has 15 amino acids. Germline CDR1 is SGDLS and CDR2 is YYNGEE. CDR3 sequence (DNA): TGTGCCAGCAGCGTAAGGGGACAGGGGACCGGGGAGCTGTTTTTT. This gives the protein CASSVRGQGTGELFF.

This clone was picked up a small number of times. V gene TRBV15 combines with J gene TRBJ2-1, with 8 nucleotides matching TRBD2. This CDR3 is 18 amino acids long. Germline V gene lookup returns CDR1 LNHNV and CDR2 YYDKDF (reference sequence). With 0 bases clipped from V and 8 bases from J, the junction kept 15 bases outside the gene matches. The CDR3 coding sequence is TGTGCCACCAGCAGAGAGTTGGGTCGGGAGCGGGAGTGGGATGAGCAGTTCTTC. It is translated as CATSRELGREREWDEQFF.

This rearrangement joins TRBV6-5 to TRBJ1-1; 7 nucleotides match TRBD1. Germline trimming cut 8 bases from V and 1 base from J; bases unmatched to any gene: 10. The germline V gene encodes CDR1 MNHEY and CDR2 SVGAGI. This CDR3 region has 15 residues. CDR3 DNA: TGTGCCAGCCGAGGTGACAGGGAGAGGAACACTGAAGCTTTCTTT. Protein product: CASRGDRERNTEAFF.

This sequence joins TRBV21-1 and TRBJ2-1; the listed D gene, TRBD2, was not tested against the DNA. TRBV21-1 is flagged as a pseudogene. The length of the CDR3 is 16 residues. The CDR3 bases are TGTGCCAGCAGCAAACTTGGGGGGGGCCTTGTCAATGAGCAGTTCTTC. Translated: CASSKLGGGLVNEQFF.

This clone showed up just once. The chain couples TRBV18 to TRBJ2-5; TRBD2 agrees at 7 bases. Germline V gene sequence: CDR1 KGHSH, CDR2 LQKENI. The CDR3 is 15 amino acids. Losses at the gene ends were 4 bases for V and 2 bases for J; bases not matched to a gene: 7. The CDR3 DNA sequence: TGTGCCAGCTCACGGGGGTCTAGCGGACAAGAGACCCAGTACTTC. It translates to CASSRGSSGQETQYF.

CDR3 nucleotides: TGCGCCAGCAGTGAAAAGAAGAGGCCCGCAGACCCTTACGAGCAGTACTTC. It specifies CASSEKKRPADPYEQYF. The chain joins TRBV10-1 to TRBJ2-7; no firm D call. Germline V CDR1 and CDR2: WNHNN, SYGVQD (reference sequence). Trimming removed 3 bases from V and 4 bases from J, with 22 bases in between. The CDR3 contains 17 residues.

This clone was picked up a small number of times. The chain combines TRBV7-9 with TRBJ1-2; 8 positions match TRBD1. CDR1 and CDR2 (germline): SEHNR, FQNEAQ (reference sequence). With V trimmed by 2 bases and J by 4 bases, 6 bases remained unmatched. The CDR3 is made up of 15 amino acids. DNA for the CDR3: TGTGCCAGCAGCTTATCTGGGGACAGGCTCTATGGCTACACCTTC. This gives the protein CASSLSGDRLYGYTF.

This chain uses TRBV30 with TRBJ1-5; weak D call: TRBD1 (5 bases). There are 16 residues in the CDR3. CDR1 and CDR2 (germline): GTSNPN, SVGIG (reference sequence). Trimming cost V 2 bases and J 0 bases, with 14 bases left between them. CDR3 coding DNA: TGTGCCTGGAGTTGGGGCGGTACCAATAGCAATCAGCCCCAGCATTTT. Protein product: CAWSWGGTNSNQPQHF.

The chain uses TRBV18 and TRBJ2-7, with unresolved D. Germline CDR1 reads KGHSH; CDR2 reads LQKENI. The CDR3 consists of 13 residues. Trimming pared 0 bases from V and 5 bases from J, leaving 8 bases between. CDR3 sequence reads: CASSPPTLHEQYF. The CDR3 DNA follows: TGTGCCAGCTCACCACCGACTCTCCACGAGCAGTACTTC. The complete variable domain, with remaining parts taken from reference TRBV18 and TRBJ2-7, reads NAGVMQNPRHLVRRRGQEARLRCSPMKGHSHVYWYRQLPEEGLKFMVYLQKENIIDESGMPKERFSAEFPKEGPSILRIQQVVRGDSAAYFCASSPPTLHEQYFGPGTRLTVT.

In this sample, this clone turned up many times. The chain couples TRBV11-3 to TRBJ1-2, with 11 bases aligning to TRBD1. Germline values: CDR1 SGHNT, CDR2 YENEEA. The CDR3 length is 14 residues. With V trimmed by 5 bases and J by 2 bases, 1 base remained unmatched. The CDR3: CASSRDRGNYGYTF. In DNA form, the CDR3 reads TGTGCCAGCAGCCGGGACAGGGGGAACTATGGCTACACCTTC.

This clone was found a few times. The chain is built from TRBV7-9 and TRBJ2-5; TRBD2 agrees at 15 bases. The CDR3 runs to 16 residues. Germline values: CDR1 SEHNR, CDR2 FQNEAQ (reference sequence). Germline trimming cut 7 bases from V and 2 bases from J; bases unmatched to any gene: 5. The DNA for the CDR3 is TGTGCCAGCACCGGACTAGCGGGAGGGGGGCAAGAGACCCAGTACTTC. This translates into CASTGLAGGGQETQYF.